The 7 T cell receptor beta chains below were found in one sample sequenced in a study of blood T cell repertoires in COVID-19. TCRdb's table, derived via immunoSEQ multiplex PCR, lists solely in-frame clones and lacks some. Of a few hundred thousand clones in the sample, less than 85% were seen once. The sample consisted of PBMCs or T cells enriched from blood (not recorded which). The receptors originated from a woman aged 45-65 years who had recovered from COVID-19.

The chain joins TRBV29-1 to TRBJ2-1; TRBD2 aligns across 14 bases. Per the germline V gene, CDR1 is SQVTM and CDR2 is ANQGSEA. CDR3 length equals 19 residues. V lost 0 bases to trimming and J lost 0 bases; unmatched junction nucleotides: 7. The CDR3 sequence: CSVEDRLAGGPSSYNEQFF. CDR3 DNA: TGCAGCGTTGAAGATAGACTAGCGGGGGGGCCCAGCTCCTACAATGAGCAGTTCTTC.

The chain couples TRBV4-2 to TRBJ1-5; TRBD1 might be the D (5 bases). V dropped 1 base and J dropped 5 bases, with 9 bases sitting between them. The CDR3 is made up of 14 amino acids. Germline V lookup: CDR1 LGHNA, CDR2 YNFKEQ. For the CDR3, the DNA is TGTGCCAGCAGCCAAGTAGGGGTTGATCAGCCCCAGCATTTT. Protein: CASSQVGVDQPQHF.

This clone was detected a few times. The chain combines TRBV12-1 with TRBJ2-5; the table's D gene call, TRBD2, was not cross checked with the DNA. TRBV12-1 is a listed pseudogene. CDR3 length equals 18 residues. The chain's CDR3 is CASSSFQRTSGDQETQYF. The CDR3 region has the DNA TGTGCCAGCAGCTCGTTTCAAAGGACTAGCGGGGATCAAGAGACCCAGTACTTC.

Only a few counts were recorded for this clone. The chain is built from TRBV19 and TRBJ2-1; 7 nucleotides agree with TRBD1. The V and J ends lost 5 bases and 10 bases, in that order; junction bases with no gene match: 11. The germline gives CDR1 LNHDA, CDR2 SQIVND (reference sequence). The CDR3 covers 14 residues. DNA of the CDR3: TGTGCCAGTAGTCCAACCCTGGGACAGCGCGAGCAGTTCTTC. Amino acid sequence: CASSPTLGQREQFF.

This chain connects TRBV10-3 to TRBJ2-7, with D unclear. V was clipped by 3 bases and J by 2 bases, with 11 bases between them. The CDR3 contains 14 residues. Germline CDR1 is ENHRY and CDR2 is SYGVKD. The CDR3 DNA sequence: TGTGCCATCAGTGACTCCCAGCGCCCCTACGAGCAGTACTTC. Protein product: CAISDSQRPYEQYF.

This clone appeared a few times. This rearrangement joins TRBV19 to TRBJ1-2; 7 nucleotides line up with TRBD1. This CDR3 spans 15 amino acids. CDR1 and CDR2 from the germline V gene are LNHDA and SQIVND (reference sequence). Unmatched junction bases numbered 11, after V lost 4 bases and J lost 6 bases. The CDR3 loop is CASSTPTGDGDGYTF. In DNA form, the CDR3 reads TGTGCCAGTAGTACCCCTACAGGGGACGGAGATGGCTACACCTTC.

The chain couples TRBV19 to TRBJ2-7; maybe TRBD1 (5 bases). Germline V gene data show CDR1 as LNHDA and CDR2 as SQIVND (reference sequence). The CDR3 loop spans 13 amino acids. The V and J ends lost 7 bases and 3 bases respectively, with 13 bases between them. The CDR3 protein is CASIGASDYEQYF. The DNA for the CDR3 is TGTGCCAGTATTGGGGCCTCCGACTACGAGCAGTACTTC.